This T cell receptor (beta chain) was obtained from a study of T cells in Graves' hyperthyroidism and ophthalmopathy. RNA transcripts served as the template for amplifying TCR beta CDR3 regions. The HTBI primer set drove a first-round RT-PCR of the TCR CDR3. TCRdb ran MiXCR on the multiplex PCR reads and lists one entry per CDR3 protein. The sample lists about 250,000 distinct CDR3 sequences, 22% seen once, with about 60% in the top ten. The CDR3 contains 14 residues. Germline-derived CDR1 and CDR2 are SGHNT and YENEEA. The V gene lost 5 bases and the J gene lost 4 bases, with 14 bases spanning the gap. At least ten counts were recorded for this clonotype.

The sequence derives from a man younger than 45 with Graves' ophthalmopathy. The sample comprised blood. The chain joins TRBV11-3 to TRBJ2-5, with D possibly being TRBD1 or TRBD2 (6 bases each). DNA for the CDR3: TGTGCCAGCAGCCCATGGGGGCGGGGAGAGACCCAGTACTTC. Its translation: CASSPWGRGETQYF.